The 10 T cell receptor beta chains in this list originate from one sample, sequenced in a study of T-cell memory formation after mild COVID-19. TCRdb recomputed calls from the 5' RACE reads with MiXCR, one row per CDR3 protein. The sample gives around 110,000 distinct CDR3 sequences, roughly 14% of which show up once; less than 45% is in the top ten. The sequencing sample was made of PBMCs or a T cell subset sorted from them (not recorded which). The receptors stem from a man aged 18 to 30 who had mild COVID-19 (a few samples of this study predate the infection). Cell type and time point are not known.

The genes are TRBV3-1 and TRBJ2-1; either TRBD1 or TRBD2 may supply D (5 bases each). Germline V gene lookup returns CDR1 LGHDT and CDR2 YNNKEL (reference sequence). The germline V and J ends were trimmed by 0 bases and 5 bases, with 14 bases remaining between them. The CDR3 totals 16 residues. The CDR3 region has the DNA TGTGCCAGCAGCCAAGATTTGTCAGGGAGAGACAATGAGCAGTTCTTC. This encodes CASSQDLSGRDNEQFF.

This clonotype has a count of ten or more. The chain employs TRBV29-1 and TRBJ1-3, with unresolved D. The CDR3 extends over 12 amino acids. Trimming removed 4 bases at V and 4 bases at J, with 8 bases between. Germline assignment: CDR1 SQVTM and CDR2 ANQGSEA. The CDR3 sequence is CSVGIPGNTIYF. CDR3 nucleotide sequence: TGCAGCGTTGGCATACCCGGAAACACCATATATTTT. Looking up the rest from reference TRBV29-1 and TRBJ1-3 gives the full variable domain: SAVISQKPSRDICQRGTSLTIQCQVDSQVTMMFWYRQQPGQSLTLIATANQGSEATYESGFVIDKFPISRPNLTFSTLTVSNMSPEDSSIYLCSVGIPGNTIYFGEGSWLTVV.

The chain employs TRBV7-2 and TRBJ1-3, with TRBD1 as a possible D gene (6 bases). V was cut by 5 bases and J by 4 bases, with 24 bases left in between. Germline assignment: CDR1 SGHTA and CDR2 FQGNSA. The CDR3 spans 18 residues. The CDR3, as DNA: TGTGCCAGCAGCCCTTCGGTCAGGGGTCCCCGACCCGGAAACACCATATATTTT. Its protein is CASSPSVRGPRPGNTIYF.

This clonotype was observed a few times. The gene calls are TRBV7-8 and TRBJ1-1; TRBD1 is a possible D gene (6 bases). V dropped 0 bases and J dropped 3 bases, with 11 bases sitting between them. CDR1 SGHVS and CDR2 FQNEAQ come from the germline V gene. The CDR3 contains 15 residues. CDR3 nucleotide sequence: TGTGCCAGCAGCTTAGCAGGGGGAGGGTACACTGAAGCTTTCTTT. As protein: CASSLAGGGYTEAFF.

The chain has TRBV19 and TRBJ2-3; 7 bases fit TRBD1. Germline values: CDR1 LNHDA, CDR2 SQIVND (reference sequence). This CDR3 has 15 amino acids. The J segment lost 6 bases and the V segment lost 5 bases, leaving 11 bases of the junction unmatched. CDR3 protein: CASSPLDRVRDTQYF. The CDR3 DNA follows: TGTGCCAGTAGTCCTCTCGACAGGGTGCGGGATACGCAGTATTTT.

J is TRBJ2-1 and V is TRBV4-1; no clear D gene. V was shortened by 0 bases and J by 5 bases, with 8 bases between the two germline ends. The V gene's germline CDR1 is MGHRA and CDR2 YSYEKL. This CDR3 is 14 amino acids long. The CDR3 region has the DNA TGCGCCAGCAGCCAAGATGAACCGAACAATGAGCAGTTCTTC. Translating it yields CASSQDEPNNEQFF.

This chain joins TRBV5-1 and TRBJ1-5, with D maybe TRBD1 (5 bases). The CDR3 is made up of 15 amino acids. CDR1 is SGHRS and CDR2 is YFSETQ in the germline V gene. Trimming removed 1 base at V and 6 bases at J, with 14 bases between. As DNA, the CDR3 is TGCGCCAGCAGCTTGCGAGGGGAAGGCGGTCAGCCCCAGCATTTT. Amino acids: CASSLRGEGGQPQHF.

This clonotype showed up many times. The CDR3, as DNA: TGTGCCAGCAGTCGACCCTCGCAGGGGGCTCGGAGGGAGACCCAGTACTTC. Translating it yields CASSRPSQGARRETQYF. The rearrangement uses TRBV12-3 or TRBV12-4 and TRBJ2-5; TRBD1 matches at 8 bases. J was trimmed by 5 bases and V by 5 bases; bases with no gene match: 16. This CDR3 region has 17 residues.

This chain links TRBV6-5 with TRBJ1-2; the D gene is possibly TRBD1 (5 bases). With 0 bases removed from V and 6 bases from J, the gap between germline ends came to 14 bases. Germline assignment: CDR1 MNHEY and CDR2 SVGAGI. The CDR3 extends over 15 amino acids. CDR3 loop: CASSYSGGELDGYTF. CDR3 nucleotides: TGTGCCAGCAGTTACTCAGGAGGGGAACTAGATGGCTACACCTTC.

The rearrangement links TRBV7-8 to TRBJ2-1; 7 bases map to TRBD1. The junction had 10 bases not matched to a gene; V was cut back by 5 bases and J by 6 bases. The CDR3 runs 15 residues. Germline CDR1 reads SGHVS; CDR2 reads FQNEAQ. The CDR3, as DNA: TGTGCCAGCAGCACTCAGACAGGGTTTGGCAATGAGCAGTTCTTC. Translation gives CASSTQTGFGNEQFF. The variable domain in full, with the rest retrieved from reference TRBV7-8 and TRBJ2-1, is GAGVSQSPRYKVAKRGQDVALRCDPISGHVSLFWYQQALGQGPEFLTYFQNEAQLDKSGLPSDRFFAERPEGSVSTLKIQRTQQEDSAVYLCASSTQTGFGNEQFFGPGTRLTVL.